Below, 8 T cell receptor beta chains from the same sample are listed, as sequenced in a study of regulatory T cells in long-lasting Graves disease (dated by TCRdb to the early 2020s). Read against the paper, the sample's time point label means: newly diagnosed GD, antithyroid drugs for less than 3 months. For both TCR sequencing and RNA sequencing, RNA was extracted from PBMCs in TRIzol. The library was prepared using multiplex PCR. The listed sequencing device is Illumina HiSeq 4000. To build TCR beta libraries, CDR3 regions were amplified by Arm-PCR using iRepertoire HTBI primers. TCRdb trimmed the raw reads at Q25, called clones with MiXCR and kept productive beta chains. Each CDR3 protein gets just one entry, which takes the most common genes and DNA from the rows behind it. This sample holds 400,000 to 550,000 distinct CDR3 sequences; around 14% were observed only once. Of the sample, roughly a sixth falls within the top ten clones.

A further study also used this sample, focusing on T cells in Graves' hyperthyroidism and ophthalmopathy.

The sample here was peripheral blood mononuclear cells (PBMCs), taken at new diagnosis, from a patient treated with antithyroid drugs. The source of these receptors is a woman in her twenties or thirties with Graves disease. Donor details come from another sample of the same person, matched by shared clones.

This clonotype was seen many times. The chain uses TRBV30 and TRBJ1-2; D is perhaps TRBD1 (6 bases). CDR3 length equals 14 residues. CDR1 is GTSNPN and CDR2 is SVGIG in the germline V gene (reference sequence). V shed 0 bases and J shed 4 bases, with 12 bases lying between them. The CDR3 spells CAWSVHQQGYGYTF. CDR3 coding DNA: TGTGCCTGGAGTGTACACCAACAGGGCTATGGCTACACCTTC.

The V call is TRBV4-1, the J call TRBJ2-5, with D possibly TRBD2 on 7 matching bases. The V gene's germline CDR1 is MGHRA and CDR2 YSYEKL. The V end lost 0 bases, the J end lost 4 bases, and 18 bases lay between the germline ends. The CDR3 is made up of 17 amino acids. CDR3 nucleotides: TGCGCCAGCAGCCAAGACGGCGGGGGCTCGGGGGGAGAGACCCAGTACTTC. Translated: CASSQDGGGSGGETQYF.

This sequence joins TRBV24-1 and TRBJ1-3, with 8 bases that match TRBD1. Germline CDR1 KGHDR, CDR2 SFDVKD. The CDR3 covers 12 residues. Trimming cost V 9 bases and J 4 bases; bases outside gene matches: 1. CDR3 sequence: CATRDRGNTIYF. The CDR3 DNA follows: TGTGCCACCCGGGACAGGGGAAACACCATATATTTT.

This clonotype was recorded only once. A read error is likely, as this CDR3 ends without the conserved phenylalanine or tryptophan. The chain couples TRBV7-2 to TRBJ2-1; the match to TRBD2 covers 7 bases. The germline CDR1 and CDR2 sequences are SGHTA and FQGNSA. CDR3 length equals 17 residues. Trimming took 2 bases from V and 6 from J; bases not matched to a gene: 13. The CDR3 spells CASSLTSGTKLGNEQFS. The CDR3 nucleotides are TGTGCCAGCAGCTTAACCTCCGGGACTAAGCTGGGCAATGAGCAGTTCTCC.

This clonotype has a count of ten or more. The V gene is TRBV11-2, the J gene TRBJ1-1, with 7 bases lining up with TRBD1. The CDR3 covers 13 residues. Germline-derived CDR1 and CDR2 are SGHAT and FQNNGV. The J segment lost 4 bases and the V segment lost 7 bases, leaving 6 bases of the junction unmatched. The CDR3 DNA follows: TGTGCCAGCACCCGAGACAGGGTCACTGAAGCTTTCTTT. Translation: CASTRDRVTEAFF.

About this clonotype: A clone one base away is much larger, so this may be a read error. The chain has TRBV12-3 or TRBV12-4 and TRBJ1-4, with TRBD1 matching 9 bases. The CDR3 totals 15 residues. Here the CDR3 reads CASSLRTDRGGKLVF. For the CDR3, the DNA is TGTGCCAGCAGTCTCCGAACGGACAGGGGAGGAAAACTGGTTTTT.

Points on this clonotype: A much larger clone sits a single nucleotide away, making a read error possible. The chain combines TRBV5-1 with TRBJ2-2; TRBD1 or TRBD2 may be the D gene (5 bases each). CDR3 size: 16 residues. Trimming left V 2 bases short and J 5 bases short, with 16 bases between. The germline V gene has CDR1 SGHRS and CDR2 YFSETQ. CDR3 loop: CASSLSPIWGTGELFF. Written as DNA, the CDR3 is TGCGCCAGCAGCTTATCGCCTATTTGGGGGACCGGGGAGCTGTTTTTT.

With respect to this clonotype: A much larger clone lies one base from this, so it may be a read error. The V and J genes are TRBV6-5 and TRBJ2-4, with D unclear. Trimming removed 1 base from V and 0 bases from J, with 7 bases in between. The CDR3 runs 15 residues. Per germline, CDR1 MNHEY and CDR2 SVGAGI. This chain's CDR3 is CASSYLELAKNIQYF. The CDR3 region has the DNA TGTGCCAGCAGTTACTTGGAACTAGCCAAAAACATTCAGTACTTC.